Sequencing of this T cell receptor beta chain was carried out in a study of vaccination effects on CD4 cells after COVID-19. At the level of the study: Researchers obtained post-vaccine samples at a median of 72 days past the second dose.

Sequencing was performed with immunoSEQ multiplex PCR; in TCRdb, only in-frame clones are kept and a portion is missing. Among approximately 61,000 clones listed, around four fifths were seen once. In the ViraFEST assay, antigen-specific CD4+ clonotypes were identified by expansion after peptide-pool stimulation. Following culture for 9 to 11 days, CD4+ T cells were isolated. Either the BNT162b2 or mRNA-1273 vaccine was given to participants in two doses. Vaccinees lacked prior SARS-CoV-2 infection and tested negative for nucleocapsid antibodies. Wells of some 1.9 million PBMC each were grown with roughly 10 IU/ml IL-2 and roughly 9.2 ug/ml peptides. Both day 3 and day 7 saw half the medium replaced with IL-2 medium. Regarding this clone: The target antigen is unknown.

The sequences come from CD4+ T cells from PBMCs cultured with HCoV-229E spike peptides, collected after COVID-19 vaccination. This clonotype was sampled from a human donor who received a COVID-19 vaccine.

CDR3 protein: CASGLDSGETQYF. The CDR3, as DNA: TGTGCTAGTGGTTTGGACTCGGGGGAGACCCAGTACTTC. This sequence joins TRBV12-5 and TRBJ2-5; possibly TRBD2 for D (5 bases). The V end lost 1 base, the J end lost 5 bases, and 8 bases lay between the germline ends. The CDR3 covers 13 residues. Per germline, CDR1 LGHNT and CDR2 FRNRAP.